The present TCR beta chain was sequenced within a study of control samples from healthy donors and cancer patients. This clone was detected only once. This table comes from immunoSEQ multiplex PCR, and its TCRdb copy is limited to in-frame clones, with some not included. This table holds 50,000 or so clones, around 90% found once. This CDR3 has 16 amino acids. V gave up 3 bases and J gave up 0 bases, with 9 bases separating them. Germline V lookup: CDR1 WSHSY, CDR2 SAAADI. J is TRBJ1-6 and V is TRBV10-2; unclear D gene. This sequence was found in a man aged 45-60 years in good health. Sequencing was performed on blood. Here the CDR3 reads CASSELAVSYNSPLHF. The DNA for the CDR3 is TGCGCCAGCAGTGAATTGGCCGTCTCCTATAATTCACCCCTCCACTTT.